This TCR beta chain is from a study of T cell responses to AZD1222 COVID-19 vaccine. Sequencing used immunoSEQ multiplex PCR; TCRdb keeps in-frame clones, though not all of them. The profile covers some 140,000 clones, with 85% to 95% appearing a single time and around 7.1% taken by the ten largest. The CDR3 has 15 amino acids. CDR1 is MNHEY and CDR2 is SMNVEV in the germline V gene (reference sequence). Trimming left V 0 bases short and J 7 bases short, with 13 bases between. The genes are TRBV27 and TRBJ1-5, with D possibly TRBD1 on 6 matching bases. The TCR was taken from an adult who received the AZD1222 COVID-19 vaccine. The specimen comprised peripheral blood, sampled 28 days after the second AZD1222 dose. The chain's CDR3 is CASSLSPGQLQPQHF. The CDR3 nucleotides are TGTGCCAGCAGTTTATCACCGGGACAATTACAGCCCCAGCATTTT.